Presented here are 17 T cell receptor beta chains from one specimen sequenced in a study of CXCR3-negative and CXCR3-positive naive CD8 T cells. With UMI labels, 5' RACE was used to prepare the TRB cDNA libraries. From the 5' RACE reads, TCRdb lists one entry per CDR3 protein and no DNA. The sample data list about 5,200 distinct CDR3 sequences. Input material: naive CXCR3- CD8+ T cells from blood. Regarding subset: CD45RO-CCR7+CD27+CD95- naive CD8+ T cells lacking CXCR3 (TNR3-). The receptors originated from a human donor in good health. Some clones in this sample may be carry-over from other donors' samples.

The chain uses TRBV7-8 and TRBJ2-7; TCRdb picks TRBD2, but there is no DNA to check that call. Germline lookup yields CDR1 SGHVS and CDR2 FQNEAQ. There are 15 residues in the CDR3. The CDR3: CASSPSGRAFYEQYF.

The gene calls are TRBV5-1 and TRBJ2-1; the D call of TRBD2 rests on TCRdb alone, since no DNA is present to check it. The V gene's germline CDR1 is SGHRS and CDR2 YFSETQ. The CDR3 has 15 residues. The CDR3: CASSLLAETYNEQFF.

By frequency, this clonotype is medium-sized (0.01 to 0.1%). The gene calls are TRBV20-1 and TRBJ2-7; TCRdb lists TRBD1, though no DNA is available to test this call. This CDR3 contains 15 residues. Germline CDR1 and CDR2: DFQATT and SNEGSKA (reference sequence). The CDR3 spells CSGSPLAGANYEQYF.

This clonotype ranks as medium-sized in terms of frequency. This CDR3 is CASTPSPRNQPQHF. The V gene is TRBV19, the J gene TRBJ1-5. The length of the CDR3 is 14 residues. Germline CDR1 reads LNHDA; CDR2 reads SQIVND (reference sequence).

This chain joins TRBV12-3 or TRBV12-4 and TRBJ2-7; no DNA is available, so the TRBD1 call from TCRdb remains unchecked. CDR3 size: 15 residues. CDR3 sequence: CASSFKRDRGYEQYF.

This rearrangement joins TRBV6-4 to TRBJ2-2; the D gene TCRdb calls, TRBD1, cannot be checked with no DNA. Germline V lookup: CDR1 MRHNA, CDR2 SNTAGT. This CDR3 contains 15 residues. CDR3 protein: CASSRSTGVTGELFF.

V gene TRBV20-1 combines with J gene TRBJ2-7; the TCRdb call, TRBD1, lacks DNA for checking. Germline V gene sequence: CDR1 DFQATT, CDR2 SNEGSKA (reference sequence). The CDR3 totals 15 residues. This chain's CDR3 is CSATNRDGLTYEQYF.

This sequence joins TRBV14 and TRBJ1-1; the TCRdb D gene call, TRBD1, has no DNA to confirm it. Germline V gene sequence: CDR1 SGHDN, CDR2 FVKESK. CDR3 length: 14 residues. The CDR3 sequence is CASSQGSGDLGAFF. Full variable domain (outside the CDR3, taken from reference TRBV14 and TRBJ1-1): EAGVTQFPSHSVIEKGQTVTLRCDPISGHDNLYWYRRVMGKEIKFLLHFVKESKQDESGMPNNRFLAERTGGTYSTLKVQPAELEDSGVYFCASSQGSGDLGAFFGQGTRLTVV.

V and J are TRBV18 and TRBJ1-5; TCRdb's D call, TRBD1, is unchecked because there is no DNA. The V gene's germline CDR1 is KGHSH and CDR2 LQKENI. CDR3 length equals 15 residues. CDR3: CASSGQNHSNQPQHF.

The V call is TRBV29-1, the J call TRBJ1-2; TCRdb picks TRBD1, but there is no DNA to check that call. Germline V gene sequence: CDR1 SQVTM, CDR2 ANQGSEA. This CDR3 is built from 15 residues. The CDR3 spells CSVVKWDGANYGYTF.

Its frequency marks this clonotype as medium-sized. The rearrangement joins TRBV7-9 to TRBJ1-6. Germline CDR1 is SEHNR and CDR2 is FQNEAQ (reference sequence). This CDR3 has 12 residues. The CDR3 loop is CASSRGNSPLHF. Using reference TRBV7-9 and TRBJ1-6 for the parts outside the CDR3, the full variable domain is DTGVSQNPRHKITKRGQNVTFRCDPISEHNRLYWYRQTLGQGPEFLTYFQNEAQLEKSRLLSDRFSAERPKGSFSTLEIQRTEQGDSAMYLCASSRGNSPLHFGNGTRLTVT.

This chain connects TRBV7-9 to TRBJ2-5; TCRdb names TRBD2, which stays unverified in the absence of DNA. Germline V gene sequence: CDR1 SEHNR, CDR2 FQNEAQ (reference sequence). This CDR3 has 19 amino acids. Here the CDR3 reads CASSPTPGLAGAGRETQYF.

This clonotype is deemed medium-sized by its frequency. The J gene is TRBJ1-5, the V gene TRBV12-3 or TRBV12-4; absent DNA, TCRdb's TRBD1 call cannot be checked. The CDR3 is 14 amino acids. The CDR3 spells CASSLNAGNQPQHF.

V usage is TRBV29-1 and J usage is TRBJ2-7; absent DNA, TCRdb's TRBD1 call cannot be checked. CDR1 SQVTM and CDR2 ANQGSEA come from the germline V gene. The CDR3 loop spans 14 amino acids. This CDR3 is CSVEDIQGGFEQYF.

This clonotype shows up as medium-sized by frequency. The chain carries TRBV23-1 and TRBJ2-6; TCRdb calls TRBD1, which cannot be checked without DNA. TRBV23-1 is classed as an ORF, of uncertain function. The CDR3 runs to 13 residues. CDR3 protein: CASSPLNPGRFLF.

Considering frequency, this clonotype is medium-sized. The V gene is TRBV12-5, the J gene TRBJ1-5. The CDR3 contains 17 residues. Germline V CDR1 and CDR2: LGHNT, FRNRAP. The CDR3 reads CASGFSSGYSSNQPQHF.

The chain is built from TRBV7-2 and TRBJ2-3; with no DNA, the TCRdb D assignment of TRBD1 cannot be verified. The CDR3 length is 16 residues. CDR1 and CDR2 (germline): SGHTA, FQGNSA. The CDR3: CASSTHPGQFTDTQYF.